Below are 18 T cell receptor beta chains sequenced from a single sample in a study of cytomegalovirus exposure and HLA in healthy donors (dated by TCRdb to the late 2010s). Libraries were built with the immunoSEQ multiplex PCR assay. TCRdb took over this immuneACCESS table, retaining in-frame rearrangements with V and J assigned. Such tables are incomplete; in checked studies, under half of the missing clones stem from an unresolved V gene, and the remainder is unexplained. The sample records about 110,000 clones, roughly nine tenths of which are singletons. The ten biggest clones cover 1.9% of the sample. Sequenced material: PBMCs. These receptors all stem from a woman younger than 35 in good health and CMV-seronegative.

This chain joins TRBV10-3 and TRBJ2-1, with 10 bases lining up with TRBD2. V was pared by 6 bases and J by 5 bases, with 10 bases of the junction left unmatched. The CDR3 runs to 16 residues. Germline V CDR1 and CDR2: ENHRY, SYGVKD. The CDR3: CAIRANLAGENNEQFF. The CDR3 coding sequence is TGTGCCATCAGAGCAAATCTAGCGGGAGAAAACAATGAGCAGTTCTTC.

This chain uses TRBV5-1 with TRBJ2-7, with 9 bases aligning to TRBD1. Per the germline V gene, CDR1 is SGHRS and CDR2 is YFSETQ. This CDR3 has 19 residues. The J segment lost 0 bases and the V segment lost 4 bases, leaving 17 bases of the junction unmatched. This CDR3 reads CASSLWEAYGQGISYEQYF. The CDR3 DNA reads TGCGCCAGCAGCCTATGGGAAGCGTACGGACAGGGGATCTCCTACGAGCAGTACTTC.

The chain recombines TRBV6-1 with TRBJ1-2, with 9 bases matching TRBD1. Per the germline V gene, CDR1 is MNHNS and CDR2 is SASEGT. The CDR3 loop spans 15 amino acids. V dropped 3 bases and J dropped 5; count of bases not matched to a gene: 7. CDR3 nucleotides: TGTGCCAGCAGTGAGGGACAGGGAATGTCGTATGGCTACACCTTC. It yields the protein CASSEGQGMSYGYTF.

This chain joins TRBV4-1 and TRBJ2-1, with D unclear. CDR1 is MGHRA, CDR2 YSYEKL, per germline. The CDR3 contains 14 residues. The ends were cut back, 0 bases at V and 7 bases at J, with 10 bases in the middle. The CDR3: CASSQDTVWNEQFF. In DNA, the CDR3 is TGCGCCAGCAGCCAAGATACGGTGTGGAATGAGCAGTTCTTC.

This clone came up once. V gene TRBV6-5 combines with J gene TRBJ1-2; 8 bases match TRBD1. The trim removed 6 bases at V and 5 bases at J, leaving 8 bases unmatched. CDR1 is MNHEY and CDR2 is SVGAGI in the germline V gene. This CDR3 has 14 amino acids. CDR3 coding DNA: TGTGCCAGCAGCCCCAGGGGGCCTGGGTATGGCTACACCTTC. Its translation is CASSPRGPGYGYTF.

The rearrangement joins TRBV6-1 to TRBJ2-6; no firm D call. CDR1 and CDR2 from the germline V gene are MNHNS and SASEGT. The CDR3 consists of 15 residues. V dropped 4 bases and J dropped 0 bases, with 7 bases sitting between them. CDR3 sequence reads: CASSVHSSGANVLTF. For the CDR3, the DNA is TGTGCCAGCAGTGTACACAGCTCTGGGGCCAACGTCCTGACTTTC.

This CDR3 reads CASSFDRNYGYTF. In DNA form, the CDR3 reads TGTGCCAGCAGCTTCGACAGGAACTATGGCTACACCTTC. The chain couples TRBV7-9 to TRBJ1-2; possible D gene TRBD1, 6 bases. Germline V gene data show CDR1 as SEHNR and CDR2 as FQNEAQ (reference sequence). Trimming shortened V by 3 bases and J by 2 bases, and 7 bases separated the two germline ends. The CDR3 runs 13 residues.

This clone was seen a few times. The chain couples TRBV19 to TRBJ1-2; D might be TRBD1 (5 bases). Per germline, CDR1 LNHDA and CDR2 SQIVND (reference sequence). The CDR3 has 14 amino acids. Deletions cut 7 bases from V and 3 bases from J, with 15 bases between. The CDR3 sequence is CASIGNLGDYGYTF. The CDR3 region has the DNA TGTGCCAGTATTGGGAACTTAGGGGACTATGGCTACACCTTC.

V usage is TRBV6-6 and J usage is TRBJ1-3, with D maybe TRBD1 (5 bases). V lost 5 bases to trimming and J lost 0 bases, with 14 bases between them. Germline assignment: CDR1 MNHNY and CDR2 SVGAGI (reference sequence). The CDR3 runs to 16 residues. The CDR3 sequence: CASSPQVQASGNTIYF. The CDR3 DNA reads as TGTGCCAGCAGTCCCCAGGTACAGGCCTCTGGAAACACCATATATTTT.

V is TRBV11-2 and J is TRBJ1-1; the D is unclear. This CDR3 contains 15 residues. Trimming took off 5 bases at V and 4 bases at J, with 17 bases between the two ends. Germline V gives CDR1 SGHAT, CDR2 FQNNGV. CDR3 DNA: TGTGCCAGCAGCCTTTGGAGGGCGGTTATCACTGAAGCTTTCTTT. This gives the protein CASSLWRAVITEAFF.

This clone has just one count. This chain joins TRBV5-1 and TRBJ2-5, with D perhaps matching TRBD2 (7 bases). The CDR3 contains 16 residues. Germline lookup yields CDR1 SGHRS and CDR2 YFSETQ. The ends were cut back, 0 bases at V and 5 bases at J, with 17 bases in the middle. CDR3 nucleotide sequence: TGCGCCAGCAGCTTGGAAGGGGGAGGGCTACTGGAGACCCAGTACTTC. This translates into CASSLEGGGLLETQYF. The entire variable domain, with the rest obtained from reference TRBV5-1 and TRBJ2-5, is as follows: KAGVTQTPRYLIKTRGQQVTLSCSPISGHRSVSWYQQTPGQGLQFLFEYFSETQRNKGNFPGRFSGRQFSNSRSEMNVSTLELGDSALYLCASSLEGGGLLETQYFGPGTRLLVL.

V gene TRBV5-1 combines with J gene TRBJ2-7; a weak D match, TRBD1 (5 bases). V was trimmed by 0 bases and J by 3 bases, leaving 10 bases between them. There are 14 residues in the CDR3. Per the germline V gene, CDR1 is SGHRS and CDR2 is YFSETQ. The CDR3 spells CASSLGQRSYEQYF. The CDR3 DNA sequence: TGCGCCAGCAGCTTGGGACAGAGGAGCTACGAGCAGTACTTC.

The chain employs TRBV6-5 and TRBJ1-1, with D possibly TRBD1 on 5 matching bases. Germline lookup yields CDR1 MNHEY and CDR2 SVGAGI. The CDR3 is made up of 12 amino acids. Trimming took 5 bases from V and 4 from J, leaving 8 bases between them. CDR3 sequence: CASSPDSTEAFF. The CDR3 DNA follows: TGTGCCAGCAGTCCCGACAGCACTGAAGCTTTCTTT.

The rearrangement links TRBV28 to TRBJ1-5; D uncertain. Looked up from germline, CDR1 is MDHEN and CDR2 is SYDVKM. The V and J ends lost 7 bases and 4 bases respectively, with 11 bases between them. CDR3 size: 13 residues. The CDR3 loop reads CASIPRENQPQHF. The CDR3 coding sequence is TGTGCCAGCATCCCCCGGGAGAATCAGCCCCAGCATTTT.

The gene calls are TRBV7-8 and TRBJ2-6; 7 bases agree with TRBD1. With V trimmed by 2 bases and J by 2 bases, 0 bases remained unmatched. Germline V gene data show CDR1 as SGHVS and CDR2 as FQNEAQ. CDR3 length: 15 amino acids. CDR3 residues: CASSLQGAGANVLTF. The CDR3 region has the DNA TGTGCCAGCAGCTTACAGGGGGCTGGGGCCAACGTCCTGACTTTC.

V is TRBV30 and J is TRBJ2-7; TRBD1 agrees at 12 bases. CDR1 GTSNPN and CDR2 SVGIG come from the germline V gene (reference sequence). The CDR3 consists of 15 residues. V lost 4 bases and J lost 6; bases outside the gene matches: 10. CDR3 coding DNA: TGTGCCTGGATCTACTCCGGGACAGGGGGCATCGAGCAGTACTTC. This encodes CAWIYSGTGGIEQYF.

V is TRBV5-1 and J is TRBJ2-1; the match to TRBD2 covers 13 bases. The CDR3 sequence is 19 residues long. The ends lost 0 bases at V and 3 bases at J; junction bases unmatched: 9. Germline V gene data show CDR1 as SGHRS and CDR2 as YFSETQ. Here the CDR3 reads CASSLAGLAGASFYNEQFF. DNA for the CDR3: TGCGCCAGCAGCTTGGCCGGACTAGCGGGAGCCTCCTTCTACAATGAGCAGTTCTTC.

V is TRBV6-5 and J is TRBJ2-3, with D possibly TRBD2 on 5 matching bases. The germline V gene has CDR1 MNHEY and CDR2 SVGAGI. The CDR3 has 14 amino acids. The V and J ends lost 8 bases and 5 bases respectively, with 17 bases between them. The CDR3 spells CASGPGNAGDTQYF. CDR3 nucleotide sequence: TGTGCCAGCGGACCCGGGAACGCGGGAGATACGCAGTATTTT.